The next 4 T cell receptor beta chains were all read from a single sample in a study of T cell changes during pregnancy in multiple sclerosis. Assay: immunoSEQ multiplex PCR; the TCRdb copy retains only in-frame clones and omits some. Seen here are fewer than 40,000 clones, more than 90% observed once, and the top ten hold under 0.5%. Sequencing used CD4+ T cells from peripheral blood mononuclear cells, obtained in the second trimester of pregnancy. These receptors all come from a female donor with multiple sclerosis, enrolled in a pregnancy study.

Here the CDR3 reads CSVGPAQGAAGGYTF. CDR3 bases: TGCAGCGTTGGACCCGCCCAGGGGGCAGCAGGTGGCTACACCTTC. The chain recombines TRBV29-1 with TRBJ1-2; TRBD1 matches at 8 bases. CDR3 size: 15 residues. Germline CDR1 reads SQVTM; CDR2 reads ANQGSEA. J was trimmed by 7 bases and V by 4 bases; bases with no gene match: 14.

The count of this clone is one. The chain links TRBV10-3 to TRBJ2-2, with 13 positions matching TRBD2. From germline, CDR1 is ENHRY and CDR2 SYGVKD. Trimming cost V 7 bases and J 2 bases; bases outside gene matches: 16. CDR3 length: 20 amino acids. The CDR3 protein is CAITDSPGLAGAQNTGELFF. Written as DNA, the CDR3 is TGTGCCATCACAGATTCCCCTGGACTAGCGGGGGCCCAAAACACCGGGGAGCTGTTTTTT.

The chain uses TRBV9 and TRBJ2-1; TRBD2 agrees at 13 bases. The germline V gene encodes CDR1 SGDLS and CDR2 YYNGEE. This CDR3 region has 16 residues. Unmatched junction bases numbered 10, after V lost 4 bases and J lost 9 bases. CDR3 region: CASSFWTSGSGSEQFF. The CDR3, as DNA: TGTGCCAGCAGCTTCTGGACTAGCGGGAGTGGTAGTGAGCAGTTCTTC.

V gene TRBV6-5 combines with J gene TRBJ2-7; TRBD2 aligns across 10 bases. V dropped 6 bases and J dropped 4; count of bases not matched to a gene: 9. The CDR3 length is 15 residues. CDR1 and CDR2 (germline): MNHEY, SVGAGI. CDR3 loop: CASSPVEAGGYEQYF. CDR3 sequence (DNA): TGTGCCAGCAGCCCTGTTGAAGCGGGAGGGTACGAGCAGTACTTC.